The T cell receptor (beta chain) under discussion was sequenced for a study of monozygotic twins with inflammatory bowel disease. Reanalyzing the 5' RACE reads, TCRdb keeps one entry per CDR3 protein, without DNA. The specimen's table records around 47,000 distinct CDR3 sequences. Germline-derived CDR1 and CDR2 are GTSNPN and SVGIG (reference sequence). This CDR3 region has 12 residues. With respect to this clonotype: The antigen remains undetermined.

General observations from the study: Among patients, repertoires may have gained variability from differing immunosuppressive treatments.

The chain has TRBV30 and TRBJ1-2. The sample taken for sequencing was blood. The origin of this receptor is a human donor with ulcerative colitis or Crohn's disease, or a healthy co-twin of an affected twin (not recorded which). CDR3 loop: CASNPKGYGYTF. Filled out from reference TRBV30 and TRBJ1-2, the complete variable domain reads SQTIHQWPATLVQPVGSPLSLECTVEGTSNPNLYWYRQAAGRGLQLLFYSVGIGQISSEVPQNLSASRPQDRQFILSSKKLLLSDSGFYLCASNPKGYGYTFGSGTRLTVV.